These T cell receptor beta chains were read from a single sample in a study of cytomegalovirus exposure and HLA in healthy donors. Produced via immunoSEQ multiplex PCR; TCRdb's table is partial and in-frame only. The sample lists more than 90,000 clones, over 65% occurring once. The sequencing input was PBMCs. The source is a man in his forties or fifties in good health and CMV-seronegative. Both conserved end residues are part of each CDR3. D genes are given only for firm matches. Size is omitted from some rows. Given values are once, few, many or a class for expanded clones.

cdr3_nt cdr3_aa j_call d_call v_call clone_size
TGTGCCAGCAGCCAGAACACTGAAGCTTTCTTT CASSQNTEAFF TRBJ1-1 . TRBV2 .
TGTGCCAGCAGTTCCCACTTGGGACAGGATGGCTACACCTTC CASSSHLGQDGYTF TRBJ1-2 TRBD1 TRBV6-6 .
TGTGCCAGCAGCGTCGGACTAGGCACCACAGATACGCAGTATTTT CASSVGLGTTDTQYF TRBJ2-3 TRBD2 TRBV9 .
TGCGCCAGCAGCTCGTCCGGGGGGACTAGCGGGCACAACACCGGGGAGCTGTTTTTT CASSSSGGTSGHNTGELFF TRBJ2-2 TRBD2 TRBV5-1 .
TGTGCCAGCTGCCTCCGGGGGGATGAAAAACTGTTTTTT CASCLRGDEKLFF TRBJ1-4 . TRBV6-6 .
TGTGCCAGCTTCGACCGACTAGCGGGAACCGGGGAGCTGTTTTTT CASFDRLAGTGELFF TRBJ2-2 TRBD2 TRBV27 .
TGTGCCAGCAGTTTAGCGGGAGGGACCGGGGAGCTGTTTTTT CASSLAGGTGELFF TRBJ2-2 TRBD2 TRBV27 .
TGTGCCAGTTCACCGGGACTAGCCACAGATACGCAGTATTTT CASSPGLATDTQYF TRBJ2-3 TRBD2 TRBV6-1 .
TGTGCCAGCAGGACAGGGGCTGGAAACACCATATATTTT CASRTGAGNTIYF TRBJ1-3 TRBD1 TRBV19 once
TGTGCCAGCAGTGTAAGGGGGCAGCCTGGAAACACCATATATTTT CASSVRGQPGNTIYF TRBJ1-3 TRBD1 TRBV6-1 .
TGTGCCAGCCGGGGGACAGGGGCTTGGGAAAAACTGTTTTTT CASRGTGAWEKLFF TRBJ1-4 TRBD1 TRBV19 .
TGTGCCAGCAGCTTGGCGACAGGGGCCGGAAACACCATATATTTT CASSLATGAGNTIYF TRBJ1-3 TRBD1 TRBV5-6 few
TGCAGTGCTAGAGTGGGAGACGAGCAGTACTTC CSARVGDEQYF TRBJ2-7 . TRBV20-1 .
TGTGCTAGTGGCCAGGGGAGCGGAAACACCATATATTTT CASGQGSGNTIYF TRBJ1-3 . TRBV12-5 .